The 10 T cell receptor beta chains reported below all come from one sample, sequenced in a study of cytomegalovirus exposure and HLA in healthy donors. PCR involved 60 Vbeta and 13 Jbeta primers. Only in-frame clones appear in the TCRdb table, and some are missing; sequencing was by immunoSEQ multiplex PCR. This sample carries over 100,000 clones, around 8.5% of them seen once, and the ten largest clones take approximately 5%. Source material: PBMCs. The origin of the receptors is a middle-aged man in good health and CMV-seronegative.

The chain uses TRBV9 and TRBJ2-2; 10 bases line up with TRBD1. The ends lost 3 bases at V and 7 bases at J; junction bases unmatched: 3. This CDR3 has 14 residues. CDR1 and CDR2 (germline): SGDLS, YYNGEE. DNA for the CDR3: TGTGCCAGCAGCGGACAGGGGGCCAGCGGGGAGCTGTTTTTT. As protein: CASSGQGASGELFF.

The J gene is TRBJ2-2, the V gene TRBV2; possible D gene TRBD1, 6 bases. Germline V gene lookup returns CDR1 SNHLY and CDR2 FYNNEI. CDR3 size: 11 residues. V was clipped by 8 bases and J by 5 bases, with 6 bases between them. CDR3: CASQGTGELFF. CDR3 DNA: TGTGCCAGCCAGGGGACCGGGGAGCTGTTTTTT. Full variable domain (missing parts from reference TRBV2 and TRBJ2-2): EPEVTQTPSHQVTQMGQEVILRCVPISNHLYFYWYRQILGQKVEFLVSFYNNEISEKSEIFDDQFSVERPDGSNFTLKIRSTKLEDSAMYFCASQGTGELFFGEGSRLTVL.

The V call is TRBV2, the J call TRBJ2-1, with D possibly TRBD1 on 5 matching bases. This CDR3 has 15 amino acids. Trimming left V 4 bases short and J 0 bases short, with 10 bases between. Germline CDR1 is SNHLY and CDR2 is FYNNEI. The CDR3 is CASSVRQGSYNEQFF. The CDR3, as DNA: TGTGCCAGCAGTGTTAGGCAGGGCTCCTACAATGAGCAGTTCTTC.

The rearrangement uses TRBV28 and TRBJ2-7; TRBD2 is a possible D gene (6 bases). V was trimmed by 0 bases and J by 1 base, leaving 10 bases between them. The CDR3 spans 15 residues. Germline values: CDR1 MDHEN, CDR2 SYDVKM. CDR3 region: CASSLWVGGSYEQYF. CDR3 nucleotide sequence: TGTGCCAGCAGTTTATGGGTTGGGGGGTCCTACGAGCAGTACTTC.

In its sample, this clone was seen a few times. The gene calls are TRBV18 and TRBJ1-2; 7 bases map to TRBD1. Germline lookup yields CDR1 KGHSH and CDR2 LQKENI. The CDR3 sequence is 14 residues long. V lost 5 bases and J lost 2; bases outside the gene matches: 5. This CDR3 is CASSAGQSNYGYTF. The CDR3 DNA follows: TGTGCCAGCTCAGCGGGACAGTCCAACTATGGCTACACCTTC.

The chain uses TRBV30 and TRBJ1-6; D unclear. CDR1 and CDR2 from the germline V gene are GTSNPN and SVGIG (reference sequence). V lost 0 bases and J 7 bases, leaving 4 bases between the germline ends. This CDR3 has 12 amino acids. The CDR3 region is CAWSVINSPLHF. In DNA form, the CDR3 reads TGTGCCTGGAGTGTCATCAATTCACCCCTCCACTTT.

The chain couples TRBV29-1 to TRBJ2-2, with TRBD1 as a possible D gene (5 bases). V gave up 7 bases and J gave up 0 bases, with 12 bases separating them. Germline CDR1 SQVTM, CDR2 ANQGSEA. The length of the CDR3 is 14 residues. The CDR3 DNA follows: TGCAGCGGAGGCAGGGCCCCGAACACCGGGGAGCTGTTTTTT. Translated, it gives CSGGRAPNTGELFF.

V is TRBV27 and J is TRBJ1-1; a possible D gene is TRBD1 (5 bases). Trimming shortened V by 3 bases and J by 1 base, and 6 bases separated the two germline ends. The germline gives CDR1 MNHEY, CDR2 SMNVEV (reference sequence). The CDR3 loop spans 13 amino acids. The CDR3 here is CASSLGGNTEAFF. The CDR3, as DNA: TGTGCCAGCAGTTTGGGGGGGAACACTGAAGCTTTCTTT.

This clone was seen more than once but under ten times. As DNA, the CDR3 is TGCAGCGTTGAAGACGGGACAGGGGGCGCAGATACGCAGTATTTT. Translated: CSVEDGTGGADTQYF. The chain uses TRBV29-1 and TRBJ2-3; 12 nucleotides align to TRBD1. Germline V gene data show CDR1 as SQVTM and CDR2 as ANQGSEA. The CDR3 runs to 15 residues. The junction had 2 bases not matched to a gene; V was cut back by 0 bases and J by 4 bases.

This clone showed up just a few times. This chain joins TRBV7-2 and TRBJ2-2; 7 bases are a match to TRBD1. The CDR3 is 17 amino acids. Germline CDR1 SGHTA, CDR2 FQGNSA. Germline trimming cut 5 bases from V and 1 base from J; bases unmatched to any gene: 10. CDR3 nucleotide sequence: TGTGCCAGCAGCCGTATATCGGGACAGCAGAACACCGGGGAGCTGTTTTTT. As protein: CASSRISGQQNTGELFF. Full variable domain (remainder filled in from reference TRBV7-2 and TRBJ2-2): GAGVSQSPSNKVTEKGKDVELRCDPISGHTALYWYRQSLGQGLEFLIYFQGNSAPDKSGLPSDRFSAERTGGSVSTLTIQRTQQEDSAVYLCASSRISGQQNTGELFFGEGSRLTVL.